The rows below give T cell receptor beta chains drawn from one sample of a study of graft-versus-host responses after intestinal transplantation. Assay: immunoSEQ multiplex PCR; the TCRdb copy retains only in-frame clones and omits some. The table lists 13,000 to 15,000 clones, about 28% of them singletons, with 3.5% to 4% in the top ten. Here the sequenced sample was alloreactive CD4+ T cells from a mixed lymphocyte reaction culture, taken before intestinal transplant. The receptors shown here come from a human patient who received an intestinal transplant. CDR3s include the opening cysteine and the closing phenylalanine or tryptophan. A D gene is named only where the DNA matches it firmly. Clone size, where shown, is once, few, many, or a class for clones that have expanded.

d_gene,abundance,v_gene,j_gene,CDR3nt,CDR3aa
TRBD1,.,TRBV27,TRBJ2-7,TGTGCCAGCAGTTTACAGGGGGTAGGGGAGCAGTACTTC,CASSLQGVGEQYF
.,.,TRBV21-1,TRBJ2-7,TGTGCCAGCGGGGCCCGACAGGGGTGGTACGAGCAGTACTTC,CASGARQGWYEQYF
TRBD2,.,TRBV6-5,TRBJ2-7,TGTGCCAGCAGTTACCCGGGGACTAGCGGGAGGGACGAGCAGTACTTC,CASSYPGTSGRDEQYF
.,.,TRBV12-2,TRBJ2-7,TGTGCAAGTCGCTTAGCCCCGAGGGGACAGACCTACGAGCAGTACTTC,CASRLAPRGQTYEQYF
.,few,TRBV2,TRBJ1-6,TGTGCCAGCAGTGAAGGCCGGTATAATTCACCCCTCCACTTT,CASSEGRYNSPLHF
TRBD2,few,TRBV30,TRBJ2-3,TGTGCCTGGAGTACTGGCGGGAGGATCACAGATACGCAGTATTTT,CAWSTGGRITDTQYF
.,few,TRBV5-4,TRBJ2-5,TGTGCCAGCAGCCAAGAAGGGGAGGGGGCCAGGACCCAGTACTTC,CASSQEGEGARTQYF
TRBD1,few,TRBV15,TRBJ1-1,TGTGCCACCAGCGCGAGACAGGGGGCAAACACTGAAGCTTTCTTT,CATSARQGANTEAFF
.,.,TRBV6-5,TRBJ2-1,TGTGCCAGCAGTCAGCAGGGGTTGGGTGAGCAGTTCTTC,CASSQQGLGEQFF
TRBD1,medium-sized,TRBV2,TRBJ1-1,TGTGCCAGCAGTTCAAACAGGGGGACGAGTGAAGCTTTCTTT,CASSSNRGTSEAFF
TRBD1,medium-sized,TRBV28,TRBJ1-5,TGTGCCAGCAGTCCCTCGACAGGGCGCAATCAGCCCCAGCATTTT,CASSPSTGRNQPQHF
.,few,TRBV28,TRBJ1-2,TGTGCCAGCAGTTTCAGGGGTTCTAACACCTTC,CASSFRGSNTF
.,.,TRBV21-1,TRBJ1-2,TGTGCCAGCAGCAAACATCCAGGGGGCGATGACTATGGCTACACCTTC,CASSKHPGGDDYGYTF
TRBD1,.,TRBV6-5,TRBJ1-5,TGTGCCAGCAGGACAGGGGGCATTAATCAGCCCCAGCATTTT,CASRTGGINQPQHF
.,.,TRBV5-4,TRBJ2-4,TGTGCCAGCAGCACCGACCCGGGGATGCTTCAGTACTTC,CASSTDPGMLQYF
.,few,TRBV28,TRBJ2-7,TGTGCCAGCAGTGAGGCATTCTACGAGCAGTACTTC,CASSEAFYEQYF
.,.,TRBV28,TRBJ2-3,TGTGCCAGCACCACTGCCGGGGCCGGGGCAGATACGCAGTATTTT,CASTTAGAGADTQYF
TRBD1,.,TRBV4-3,TRBJ1-2,TGCGCCAGCAGCCACCTCCAGGGGGGTTATGGCTACACCTTC,CASSHLQGGYGYTF
.,medium-sized,TRBV9,TRBJ2-3,TGTGCCAGCAGCGTAATTGACGCGGATACGCAGTATTTT,CASSVIDADTQYF
TRBD2,few,TRBV18,TRBJ2-3,TGTGCCAGCTCAAGAACCGGGACTAGCGGAGGGCTCACAGATACGCAGTATTTT,CASSRTGTSGGLTDTQYF
.,.,TRBV6-1,TRBJ1-5,TGTGCCAGCAGACCCCGGAACACTCAGCCCCAGCATTTT,CASRPRNTQPQHF
TRBD1,.,TRBV28,TRBJ1-4,TGTGCCAGCAGTTCCCCCGGACAGGGAGACGAAAAACTGTTTTTT,CASSSPGQGDEKLFF
TRBD2,.,TRBV7-3,TRBJ2-3,TGTGCCAGCAGCTCCATCCCCCTAGCGGGAGGGCAGGGGGCAGATACGCAGTATTTT,CASSSIPLAGGQGADTQYF
.,few,TRBV7-9,TRBJ1-2,TGTGCCAGCAGCACCCACAGGGAACTAACACCCAACTATGGCTACACCTTC,CASSTHRELTPNYGYTF
.,.,TRBV19,TRBJ2-3,TGTGCCAGTAGTATCAGTTCCGGGCCGGGCGGGATCACAGATACGCAGTATTTT,CASSISSGPGGITDTQYF
TRBD2,few,TRBV5-4,TRBJ2-7,TGTGCCAGCAGCTTGGTTGGCGCCACTAGCGGGAGAAACGAGCAGTACTTC,CASSLVGATSGRNEQYF